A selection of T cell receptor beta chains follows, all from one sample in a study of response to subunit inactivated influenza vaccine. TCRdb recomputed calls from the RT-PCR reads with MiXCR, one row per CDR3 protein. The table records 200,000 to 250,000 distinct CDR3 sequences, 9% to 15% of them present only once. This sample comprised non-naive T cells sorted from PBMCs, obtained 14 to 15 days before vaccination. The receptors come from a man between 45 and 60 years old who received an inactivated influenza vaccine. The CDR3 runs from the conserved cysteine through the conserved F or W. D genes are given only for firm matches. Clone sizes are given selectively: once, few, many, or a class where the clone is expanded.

CDR3aa: CSVARIDRGETQYF
CDR3nt: TGCAGTGTCGCGCGGATAGACCGGGGAGAGACCCAGTACTTC
j_gene: TRBJ2-5
d_gene: .
abundance: .
v_gene: TRBV20-1

CDR3aa: CAIRGDSSSYEQYF
CDR3nt: TGTGCCATCAGGGGGGACAGTAGCTCCTACGAGCAGTACTTC
j_gene: TRBJ2-7
d_gene: TRBD1
abundance: .
v_gene: TRBV10-3

CDR3aa: CASSMTSGHTDTQYF
CDR3nt: TGTGCCAGCAGCATGACTAGCGGCCACACAGATACGCAGTATTTT
j_gene: TRBJ2-3
d_gene: TRBD2
abundance: few
v_gene: TRBV5-6

CDR3aa: CASSPVSTEAFF
CDR3nt: TGTGCCAGCAGTCCGGTGAGCACTGAAGCTTTCTTT
j_gene: TRBJ1-1
d_gene: .
abundance: few
v_gene: TRBV12-3/TRBV12-4

CDR3aa: CASSPPGQSHEQYF
CDR3nt: TGTGCCAGCTCACCCCCCGGACAGAGCCACGAGCAGTACTTC
j_gene: TRBJ2-7
d_gene: .
abundance: many
v_gene: TRBV18

CDR3aa: CASSPGLKRNEQFF
CDR3nt: TGTGCCAGCAGTCCGGGACTAAAGAGGAATGAGCAGTTCTTC
j_gene: TRBJ2-1
d_gene: TRBD2
abundance: few
v_gene: TRBV3-1

CDR3aa: CASSQEATSTDAQYF
CDR3nt: TGTGCCAGCAGCCAAGAAGCGACTAGCACAGATGCGCAGTATTTT
j_gene: TRBJ2-3
d_gene: TRBD2
abundance: .
v_gene: TRBV4-2

CDR3aa: CSAPLVGEQYF
CDR3nt: TGCAGTGCTCCGCTGGTGGGCGAGCAGTACTTC
j_gene: TRBJ2-7
d_gene: .
abundance: once
v_gene: TRBV20-1

CDR3aa: CASSLTSGGGVGNEQFF
CDR3nt: TGTGCCAGCAGCCTCACTAGCGGGGGGGGTGTAGGGAATGAGCAGTTCTTC
j_gene: TRBJ2-1
d_gene: TRBD2
abundance: few
v_gene: TRBV3-1

CDR3aa: CASSPLTARSNEQFF
CDR3nt: TGTGCCAGCTCACCACTGACCGCTAGGTCCAATGAGCAGTTCTTC
j_gene: TRBJ2-1
d_gene: .
abundance: few
v_gene: TRBV18

CDR3aa: CASRADRSNYGYTF
CDR3nt: TGTGCCAGCAGGGCGGACAGGAGTAACTATGGCTACACCTTC
j_gene: TRBJ1-2
d_gene: TRBD1
abundance: many
v_gene: TRBV12-3/TRBV12-4

CDR3aa: CASSGYTGLAGGYTDTQYF
CDR3nt: TGTGCCAGCAGCGGATACACCGGACTAGCGGGGGGTTACACAGATACGCAGTATTTT
j_gene: TRBJ2-3
d_gene: TRBD2
abundance: .
v_gene: TRBV13

CDR3aa: CASSYLGTEQYF
CDR3nt: TGTGCCAGCAGTTACTTGGGGACCGAGCAGTACTTC
j_gene: TRBJ2-7
d_gene: .
abundance: .
v_gene: TRBV6-2/TRBV6-3

CDR3aa: CSVDGQAGGQMTYEQYF
CDR3nt: TGCAGCGTTGACGGTCAAGCGGGAGGGCAAATGACCTACGAGCAGTACTTC
j_gene: TRBJ2-7
d_gene: TRBD2
abundance: few
v_gene: TRBV29-1

CDR3aa: CSAPRMVAETQYF
CDR3nt: TGCAGTGCTCCCCGGATGGTCGCGGAGACCCAGTACTTC
j_gene: TRBJ2-5
d_gene: .
abundance: .
v_gene: TRBV20-1

CDR3aa: CASSLSGPRSYNSPLHF
CDR3nt: TGCGCCAGCAGCTTGTCGGGCCCCCGCTCCTATAATTCACCCCTCCACTTT
j_gene: TRBJ1-6
d_gene: .
abundance: few
v_gene: TRBV5-1

CDR3aa: CASSLLMGEASTQYF
CDR3nt: TGTGCCAGCAGTCTCCTTATGGGGGAGGCGTCTACGCAGTATTTT
j_gene: TRBJ2-3
d_gene: .
abundance: few
v_gene: TRBV12-3/TRBV12-4

CDR3aa: CASSLTGPTSSYEQYF
CDR3nt: TGTGCCAGCAGTTTGACAGGGCCAACTAGCTCCTACGAGCAGTACTTC
j_gene: TRBJ2-7
d_gene: TRBD1
abundance: few
v_gene: TRBV28

CDR3aa: CSARGQGNFNTEAFF
CDR3nt: TGCAGTGCTCGGGGGCAGGGCAACTTTAACACTGAAGCTTTCTTT
j_gene: TRBJ1-1
d_gene: .
abundance: few
v_gene: TRBV20-1

CDR3aa: CSASLPGGRDEQFF
CDR3nt: TGCAGTGCTAGTCTACCGGGGGGGCGGGATGAGCAGTTCTTC
j_gene: TRBJ2-1
d_gene: TRBD2
abundance: many
v_gene: TRBV20-1

CDR3aa: CASSPQGEKLFF
CDR3nt: TGTGCCAGCAGCCCCCAGGGTGAAAAACTGTTTTTT
j_gene: TRBJ1-4
d_gene: .
abundance: many
v_gene: TRBV12-3/TRBV12-4

CDR3aa: CASSQGLAKSTGELFF
CDR3nt: TGTGCCAGCAGCCAGGGACTAGCGAAGTCCACCGGGGAGCTGTTTTTT
j_gene: TRBJ2-2
d_gene: TRBD2
abundance: many
v_gene: TRBV4-2

CDR3aa: CAWSLQGAVQPQHF
CDR3nt: TGTGCCTGGAGTCTACAGGGGGCAGTTCAGCCCCAGCATTTT
j_gene: TRBJ1-5
d_gene: TRBD1
abundance: .
v_gene: TRBV30

CDR3aa: CASSRGQAVGTEAFF
CDR3nt: TGTGCCAGCAGCCGCGGACAGGCGGTAGGCACTGAAGCTTTCTTT
j_gene: TRBJ1-1
d_gene: TRBD1
abundance: many
v_gene: TRBV6-2/TRBV6-3

CDR3aa: CASSYGQGAQGYTF
CDR3nt: TGTGCCAGCAGTTACGGGCAGGGGGCGCAAGGCTACACCTTC
j_gene: TRBJ1-2
d_gene: TRBD1
abundance: .
v_gene: TRBV6-5

CDR3aa: CATTGAQETQYF
CDR3nt: TGTGCCACCACAGGGGCACAGGAGACCCAGTACTTC
j_gene: TRBJ2-5
d_gene: TRBD1
abundance: few
v_gene: TRBV10-3

CDR3aa: CSAPNRDRGRWNYGYTF
CDR3nt: TGCAGTGCCCCTAACCGGGACAGGGGGCGGTGGAACTATGGCTACACCTTC
j_gene: TRBJ1-2
d_gene: TRBD1
abundance: .
v_gene: TRBV20-1

CDR3aa: CASSLMGLAGGSRHFVVNEQFF
CDR3nt: TGTGCCAGCAGCCTTATGGGACTAGCGGGAGGGTCCCGGCATTTTGTAGTGAATGAGCAGTTCTTC
j_gene: TRBJ2-1
d_gene: TRBD2
abundance: many
v_gene: TRBV5-6

CDR3aa: CASSLYQGRSTEAFF
CDR3nt: TGTGCCAGCAGCTTATATCAGGGGAGAAGCACTGAAGCTTTCTTT
j_gene: TRBJ1-1
d_gene: .
abundance: few
v_gene: TRBV7-8

CDR3aa: CASSQGESGGTTDTQYF
CDR3nt: TGCGCCAGCAGCCAAGGGGAAAGCGGCGGAACCACAGATACGCAGTATTTT
j_gene: TRBJ2-3
d_gene: .
abundance: many
v_gene: TRBV4-1

CDR3aa: CSARLTSGGDEQYF
CDR3nt: TGCAGTGCTAGGCTGACTAGCGGGGGTGACGAGCAGTACTTC
j_gene: TRBJ2-7
d_gene: TRBD2
abundance: many
v_gene: TRBV20-1

CDR3aa: CASSIGWGAQPQHF
CDR3nt: TGTGCCAGTAGTATAGGCTGGGGGGCTCAGCCCCAGCATTTT
j_gene: TRBJ1-5
d_gene: .
abundance: .
v_gene: TRBV19

CDR3aa: CASSLESGQETQYF
CDR3nt: TGCGCCAGCAGCTTGGAATCAGGACAAGAGACCCAGTACTTC
j_gene: TRBJ2-5
d_gene: .
abundance: .
v_gene: TRBV5-1

CDR3aa: CASSLAGNTQYF
CDR3nt: TGTGCCAGCAGCTTAGCCGGAAATACGCAGTATTTT
j_gene: TRBJ2-3
d_gene: .
abundance: .
v_gene: TRBV7-6

CDR3aa: CASSRQGSGYTF
CDR3nt: TGTGCCAGCAGTAGACAGGGTTCTGGCTACACCTTC
j_gene: TRBJ1-2
d_gene: TRBD1
abundance: .
v_gene: TRBV28

CDR3aa: CASSDMSDTQYF
CDR3nt: TGCGCCAGCAGTGATATGTCGGATACGCAGTATTTT
j_gene: TRBJ2-3
d_gene: .
abundance: many
v_gene: TRBV10-2

CDR3aa: CASSTGQGSYEQYF
CDR3nt: TGTGCCAGCAGCACGGGACAGGGCTCCTACGAGCAGTACTTC
j_gene: TRBJ2-7
d_gene: TRBD1
abundance: many
v_gene: TRBV7-2

CDR3aa: CASSPQPNYGYTF
CDR3nt: TGTGCCAGCAGTCCACAGCCTAACTATGGCTACACCTTC
j_gene: TRBJ1-2
d_gene: .
abundance: .
v_gene: TRBV6-2/TRBV6-3

CDR3aa: CASSPSDIAYNEQFF
CDR3nt: TGTGCCAGCTCACCGTCAGATATCGCCTACAATGAGCAGTTCTTC
j_gene: TRBJ2-1
d_gene: .
abundance: .
v_gene: TRBV18

CDR3aa: CASSYLDQPQHF
CDR3nt: TGTGCCAGCAGTTACCTTGATCAGCCCCAGCATTTT
j_gene: TRBJ1-5
d_gene: .
abundance: .
v_gene: TRBV6-2/TRBV6-3

CDR3aa: CASSKGDRGEETQYF
CDR3nt: TGTGCCAGCAGCAAAGGGGACAGGGGAGAAGAGACCCAGTACTTC
j_gene: TRBJ2-5
d_gene: .
abundance: many
v_gene: TRBV21-1

CDR3aa: CASSPRYGTANTGELFF
CDR3nt: TGTGCCAGCAGCCCGAGGTATGGGACAGCGAACACCGGGGAGCTGTTTTTT
j_gene: TRBJ2-2
d_gene: TRBD1
abundance: many
v_gene: TRBV9